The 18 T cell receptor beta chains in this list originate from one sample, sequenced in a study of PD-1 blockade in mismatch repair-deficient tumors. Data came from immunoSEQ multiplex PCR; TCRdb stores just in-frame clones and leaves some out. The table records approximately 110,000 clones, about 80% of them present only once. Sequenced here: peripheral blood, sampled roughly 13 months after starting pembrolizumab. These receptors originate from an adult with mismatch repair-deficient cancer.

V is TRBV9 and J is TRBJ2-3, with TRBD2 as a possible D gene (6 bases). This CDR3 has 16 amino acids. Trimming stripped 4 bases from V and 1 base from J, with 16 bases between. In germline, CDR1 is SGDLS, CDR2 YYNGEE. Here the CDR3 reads CASSPTTGVGTDTQYF. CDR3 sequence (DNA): TGTGCCAGCAGCCCCACGACGGGGGTTGGCACAGATACGCAGTATTTT.

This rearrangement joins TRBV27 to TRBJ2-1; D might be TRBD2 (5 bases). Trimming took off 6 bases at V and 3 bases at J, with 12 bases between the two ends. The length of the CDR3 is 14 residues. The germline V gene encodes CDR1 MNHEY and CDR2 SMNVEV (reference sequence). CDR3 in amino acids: CASRTGNFYNEQFF. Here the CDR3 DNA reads TGTGCCAGCAGGACGGGAAACTTCTACAATGAGCAGTTCTTC.

The CDR3 sequence: CATSRDRDIRSGQYF. As DNA, the CDR3 is TGTGCCACCAGCAGAGACAGGGACATCCGCTCGGGGCAGTACTTC. V usage is TRBV15 and J usage is TRBJ2-7, with TRBD1 as a possible D gene (6 bases). Germline values: CDR1 LNHNV, CDR2 YYDKDF (reference sequence). V was trimmed by 0 bases and J by 9 bases, leaving 18 bases between them. CDR3 length equals 15 residues.

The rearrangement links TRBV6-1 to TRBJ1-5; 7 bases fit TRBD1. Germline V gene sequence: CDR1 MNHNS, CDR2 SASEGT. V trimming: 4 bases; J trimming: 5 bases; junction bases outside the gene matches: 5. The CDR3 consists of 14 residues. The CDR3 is CASSAGQPDQPQHF. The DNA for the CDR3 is TGTGCCAGCAGTGCGGGACAGCCAGATCAGCCCCAGCATTTT.

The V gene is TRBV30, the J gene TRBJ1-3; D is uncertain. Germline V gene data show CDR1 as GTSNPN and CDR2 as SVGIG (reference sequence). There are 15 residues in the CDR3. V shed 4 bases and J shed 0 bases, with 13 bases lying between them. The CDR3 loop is CAWTYLGSSGNTIYF. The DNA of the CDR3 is TGTGCCTGGACCTACCTGGGGAGCTCTGGAAACACCATATATTTT.

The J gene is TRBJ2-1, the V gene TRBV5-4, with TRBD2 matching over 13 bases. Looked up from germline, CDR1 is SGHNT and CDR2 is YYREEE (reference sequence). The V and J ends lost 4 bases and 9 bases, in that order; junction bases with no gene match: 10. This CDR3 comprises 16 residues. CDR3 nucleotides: TGTGCCAGCAGCCTGAGGACTAGCGGGAGTTCGGGTGAGCAGTTCTTC. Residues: CASSLRTSGSSGEQFF.

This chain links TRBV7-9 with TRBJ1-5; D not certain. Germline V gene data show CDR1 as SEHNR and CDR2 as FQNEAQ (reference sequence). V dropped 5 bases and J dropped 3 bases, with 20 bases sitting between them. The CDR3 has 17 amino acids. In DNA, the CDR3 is TGTGCCAGCAGCCCACCCCCTCGGGCAGGCCTCAATCAGCCCCAGCATTTT. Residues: CASSPPPRAGLNQPQHF. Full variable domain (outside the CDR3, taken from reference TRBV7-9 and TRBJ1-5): DTGVSQNPRHKITKRGQNVTFRCDPISEHNRLYWYRQTLGQGPEFLTYFQNEAQLEKSRLLSDRFSAERPKGSFSTLEIQRTEQGDSAMYLCASSPPPRAGLNQPQHFGDGTRLSIL.

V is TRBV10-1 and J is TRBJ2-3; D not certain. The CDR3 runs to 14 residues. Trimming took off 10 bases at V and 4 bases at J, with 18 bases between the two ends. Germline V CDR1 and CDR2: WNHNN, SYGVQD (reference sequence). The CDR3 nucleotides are TGCGCCACCAGCCGGAATAGGGCGGCAGATACGCAGTATTTT. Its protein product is CATSRNRAADTQYF.

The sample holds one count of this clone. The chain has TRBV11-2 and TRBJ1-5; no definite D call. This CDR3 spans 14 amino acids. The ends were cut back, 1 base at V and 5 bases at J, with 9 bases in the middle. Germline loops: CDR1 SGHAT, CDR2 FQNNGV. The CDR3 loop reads CASSLGPSDQPQHF. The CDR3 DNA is TGTGCCAGCAGCTTAGGCCCATCTGATCAGCCCCAGCATTTT.

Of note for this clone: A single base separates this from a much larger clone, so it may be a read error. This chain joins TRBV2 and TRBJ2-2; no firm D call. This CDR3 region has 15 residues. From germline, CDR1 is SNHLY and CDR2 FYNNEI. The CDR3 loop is CANSENSRNTGELFF. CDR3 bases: TGTGCCAACAGTGAAAATAGCAGGAACACCGGGGAGCTGTTTTTT.

The CDR3 sequence is CASSLGQGAQFF. Written as DNA, the CDR3 is TGCGCCAGCAGCTTGGGGCAGGGCGCGCAGTTCTTC. This chain connects TRBV5-1 to TRBJ2-1, with D possibly TRBD1 on 5 matching bases. The CDR3 has 12 residues. The germline gives CDR1 SGHRS, CDR2 YFSETQ. V was shortened by 0 bases and J by 12 bases, with 10 bases between the two germline ends.

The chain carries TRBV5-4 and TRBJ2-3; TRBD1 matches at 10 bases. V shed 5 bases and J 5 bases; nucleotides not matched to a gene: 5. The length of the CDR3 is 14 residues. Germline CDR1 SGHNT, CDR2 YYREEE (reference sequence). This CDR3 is CASRTGGSVDTQYF. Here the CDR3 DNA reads TGTGCCAGCAGGACAGGGGGCTCGGTAGATACGCAGTATTTT.

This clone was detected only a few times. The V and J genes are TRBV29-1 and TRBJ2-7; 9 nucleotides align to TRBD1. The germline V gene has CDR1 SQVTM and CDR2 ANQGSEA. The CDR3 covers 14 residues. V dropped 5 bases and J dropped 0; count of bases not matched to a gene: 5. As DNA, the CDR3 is TGCAGCGTTTCCGGACAGGGGAGCTCCTACGAGCAGTACTTC. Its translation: CSVSGQGSSYEQYF.

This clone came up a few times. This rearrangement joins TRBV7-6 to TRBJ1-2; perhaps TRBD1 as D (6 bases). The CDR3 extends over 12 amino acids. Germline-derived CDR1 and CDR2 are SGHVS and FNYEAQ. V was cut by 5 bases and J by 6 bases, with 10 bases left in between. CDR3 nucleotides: TGTGCCAGCAGCCCGGACAGAGATGGCTACACCTTC. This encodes CASSPDRDGYTF.

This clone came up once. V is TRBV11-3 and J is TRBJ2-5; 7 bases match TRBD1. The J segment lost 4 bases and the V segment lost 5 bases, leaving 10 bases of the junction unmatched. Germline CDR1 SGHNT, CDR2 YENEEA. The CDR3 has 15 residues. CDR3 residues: CASSRTGLLGETQYF. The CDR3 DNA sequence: TGTGCCAGCAGCCGGACAGGCCTTTTGGGAGAGACCCAGTACTTC.

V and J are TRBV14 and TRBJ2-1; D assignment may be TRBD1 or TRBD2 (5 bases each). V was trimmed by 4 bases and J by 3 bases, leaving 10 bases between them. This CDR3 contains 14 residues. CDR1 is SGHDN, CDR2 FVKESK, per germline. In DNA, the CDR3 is TGTGCCAGCAGCCGCCGGGGCTACTACAATGAGCAGTTCTTC. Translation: CASSRRGYYNEQFF.

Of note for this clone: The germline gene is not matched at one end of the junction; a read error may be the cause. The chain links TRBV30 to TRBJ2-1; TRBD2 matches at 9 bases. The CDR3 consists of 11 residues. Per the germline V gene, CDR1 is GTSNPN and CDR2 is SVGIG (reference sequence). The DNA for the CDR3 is TGTGCCTGGAGTAACAGCGGGAGGAAGATCTTC. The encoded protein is CAWSNSGRKIF.

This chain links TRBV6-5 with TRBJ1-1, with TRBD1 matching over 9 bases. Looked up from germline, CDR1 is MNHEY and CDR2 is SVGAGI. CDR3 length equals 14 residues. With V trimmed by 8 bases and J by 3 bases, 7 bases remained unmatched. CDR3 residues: CASFKTGGYTEAFF. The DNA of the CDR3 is TGTGCCAGCTTCAAGACAGGGGGGTACACTGAAGCTTTCTTT.